This is a list of T cell receptor beta chains from one sample in a study of shared clonotypes between healthy human individuals. Generated by immunoSEQ multiplex PCR, the TCRdb table keeps only in-frame clones and is missing some. The sample shows 950,000 to 1,200,000 clones, roughly 77% of them seen only once. Material for sequencing was memory CD4+ T cells from PBMCs. Receptors were obtained from a young man in good health. Some clones in this sample may be carry-over from other donors' samples. Each CDR3 is given with its conserved first and last residue. The D gene is left open where the match is weak. The size entry is marked missing in some rows and otherwise reads once, few, many or a size class.

clone_size	v_call	d_call	cdr3_aa
NA	TRBV4-3	TRBD2	CASSQVGVAGETQYF
NA	TRBV11-2	NA	CASSLGLANEQFF
NA	TRBV4-3	TRBD2	CASEDNLAGGTGELFF
NA	TRBV4-3	NA	CASSQPGLNEKLFF
NA	TRBV11-3	NA	CASSSEQGGGSYEQYF
NA	TRBV27	TRBD2	CASRREREGLEQYF
NA	TRBV28	TRBD2	CASRRAGAEETQYF
NA	TRBV30	TRBD1	CAWSKRQGALNTEAFF
once	TRBV2	NA	CASSGPGSYEQYF
NA	TRBV5-8	NA	CASSWGQRARTGEQYF
NA	TRBV7-9	NA	CASSRSLNEKLFF
NA	TRBV28	TRBD1	CASSPRDRQGYEQYF
NA	TRBV7-6	NA	CASSLLGNGGEKLFF
NA	TRBV18	TRBD2	CASSPTSGRIGSYEQYF
NA	TRBV11-2	TRBD1	CASSLVGRGPSPLHF